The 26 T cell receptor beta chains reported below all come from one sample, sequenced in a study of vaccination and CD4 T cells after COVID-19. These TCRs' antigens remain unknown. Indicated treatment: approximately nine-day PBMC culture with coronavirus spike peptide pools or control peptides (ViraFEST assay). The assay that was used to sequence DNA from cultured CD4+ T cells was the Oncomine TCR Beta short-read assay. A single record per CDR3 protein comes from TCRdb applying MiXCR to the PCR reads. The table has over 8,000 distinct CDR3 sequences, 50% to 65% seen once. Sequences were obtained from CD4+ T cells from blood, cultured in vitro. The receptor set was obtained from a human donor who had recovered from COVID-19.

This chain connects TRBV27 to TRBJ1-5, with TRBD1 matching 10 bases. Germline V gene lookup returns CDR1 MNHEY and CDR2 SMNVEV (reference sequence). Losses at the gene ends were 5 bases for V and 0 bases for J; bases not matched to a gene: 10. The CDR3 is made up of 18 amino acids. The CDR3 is CASSPDRGLEGSNQPQHF. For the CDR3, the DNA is TGTGCCAGCAGTCCTGACAGGGGGCTGGAGGGTAGCAATCAGCCCCAGCATTTT.

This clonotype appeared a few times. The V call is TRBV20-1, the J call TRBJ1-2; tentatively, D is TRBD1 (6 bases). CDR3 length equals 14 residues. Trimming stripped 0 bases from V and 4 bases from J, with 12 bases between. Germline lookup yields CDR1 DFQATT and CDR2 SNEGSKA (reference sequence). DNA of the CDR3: TGCAGTGCTAGAGAGGTACAGGGTGCCTATGGCTACACCTTC. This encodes CSAREVQGAYGYTF.

CDR3 amino acids: CASSLVNEQFF. The CDR3 DNA is TGTGCCAGCAGCTTAGTCAATGAGCAGTTCTTC. The rearrangement uses TRBV7-9 and TRBJ2-1; no clear D gene. Trimming took off 1 base at V and 6 bases at J, with 1 base between the two ends. This CDR3 spans 11 amino acids. Germline CDR1 SEHNR, CDR2 FQNEAQ (reference sequence).

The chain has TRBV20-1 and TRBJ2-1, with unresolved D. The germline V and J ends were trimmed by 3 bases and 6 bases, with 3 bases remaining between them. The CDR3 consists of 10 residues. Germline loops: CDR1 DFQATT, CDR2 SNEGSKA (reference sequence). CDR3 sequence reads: CSASSNEQFF. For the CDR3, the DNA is TGCAGTGCTAGTAGCAATGAGCAGTTCTTC.

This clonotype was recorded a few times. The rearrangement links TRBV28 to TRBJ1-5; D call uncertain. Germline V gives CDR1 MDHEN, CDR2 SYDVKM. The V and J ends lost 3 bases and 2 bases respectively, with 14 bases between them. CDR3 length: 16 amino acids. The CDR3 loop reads CASSFSRSRGNQPQHF. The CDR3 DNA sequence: TGTGCCAGCAGTTTTTCTCGAAGTCGCGGCAATCAGCCCCAGCATTTT.

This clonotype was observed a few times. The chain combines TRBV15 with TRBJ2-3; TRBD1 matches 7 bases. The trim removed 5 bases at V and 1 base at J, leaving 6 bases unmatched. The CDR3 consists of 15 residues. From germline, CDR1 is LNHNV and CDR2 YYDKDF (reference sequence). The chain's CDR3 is CATSGNRGGTDTQYF. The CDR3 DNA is TGTGCCACCAGCGGAAACAGGGGTGGCACAGATACGCAGTATTTT.

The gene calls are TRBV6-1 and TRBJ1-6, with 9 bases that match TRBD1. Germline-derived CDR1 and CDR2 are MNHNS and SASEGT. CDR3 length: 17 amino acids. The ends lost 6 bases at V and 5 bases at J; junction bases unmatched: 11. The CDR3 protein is CASSPSHRGPNNSPLHF. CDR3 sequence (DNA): TGTGCCAGCAGCCCGAGCCACAGGGGGCCTAATAATTCACCCCTCCACTTT.

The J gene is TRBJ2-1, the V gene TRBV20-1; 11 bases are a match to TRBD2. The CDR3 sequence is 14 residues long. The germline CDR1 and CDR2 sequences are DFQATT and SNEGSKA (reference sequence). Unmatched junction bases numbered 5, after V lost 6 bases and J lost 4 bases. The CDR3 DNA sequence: TGCAGTGCGGGGACTAGCGGTAGATACAATGAGCAGTTCTTC. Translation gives CSAGTSGRYNEQFF.

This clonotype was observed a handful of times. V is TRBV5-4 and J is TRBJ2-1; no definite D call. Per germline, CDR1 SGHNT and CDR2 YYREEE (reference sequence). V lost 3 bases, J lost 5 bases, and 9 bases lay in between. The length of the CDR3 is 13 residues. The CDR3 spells CASSYGRDNEQFF. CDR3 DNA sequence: TGTGCCAGCAGCTACGGTAGGGACAATGAGCAGTTCTTC. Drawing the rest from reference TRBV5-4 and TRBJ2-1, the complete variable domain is ETGVTQSPTHLIKTRGQQVTLRCSSQSGHNTVSWYQQALGQGPQFIFQYYREEENGRGNFPPRFSGLQFPNYSSELNVNALELDDSALYLCASSYGRDNEQFFGPGTRLTVL.

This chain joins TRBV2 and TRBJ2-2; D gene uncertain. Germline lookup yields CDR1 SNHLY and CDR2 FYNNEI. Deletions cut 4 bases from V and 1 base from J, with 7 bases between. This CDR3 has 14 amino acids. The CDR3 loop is CASSGPMNTGELFF. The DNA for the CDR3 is TGTGCCAGCAGTGGGCCGATGAACACCGGGGAGCTGTTTTTT.

CDR3 DNA: TGTGCCAGCAGTTCCCAGGGAGACCGGGCCAAAGCTTTCTTT. Its protein product is CASSSQGDRAKAFF. V usage is TRBV6-5 and J usage is TRBJ1-1; possibly TRBD1 for D (5 bases). From germline, CDR1 is MNHEY and CDR2 SVGAGI. CDR3 length equals 14 residues. Trimming removed 4 bases at V and 9 bases at J, with 18 bases between.

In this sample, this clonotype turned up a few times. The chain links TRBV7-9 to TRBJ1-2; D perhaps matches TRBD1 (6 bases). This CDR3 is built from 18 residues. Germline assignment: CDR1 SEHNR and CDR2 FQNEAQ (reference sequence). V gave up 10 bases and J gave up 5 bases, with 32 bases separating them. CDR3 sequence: CATITLPSLGGARYGYTF. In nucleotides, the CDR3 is TGTGCCACCATCACACTCCCATCGCTGGGGGGCGCGCGGTATGGCTACACCTTC.

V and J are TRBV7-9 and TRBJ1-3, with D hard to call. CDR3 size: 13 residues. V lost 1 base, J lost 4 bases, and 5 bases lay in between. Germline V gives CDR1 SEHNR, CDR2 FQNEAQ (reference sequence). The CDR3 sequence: CASSLESGNTIYF. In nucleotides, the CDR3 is TGTGCCAGCAGCTTAGAATCGGGAAACACCATATATTTT.

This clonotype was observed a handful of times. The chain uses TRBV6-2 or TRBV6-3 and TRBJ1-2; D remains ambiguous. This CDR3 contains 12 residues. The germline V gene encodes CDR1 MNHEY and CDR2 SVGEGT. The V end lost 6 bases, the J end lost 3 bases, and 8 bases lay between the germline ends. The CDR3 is CASRAQHYGYTF. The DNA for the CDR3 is TGTGCCAGCAGAGCGCAGCACTATGGCTACACCTTC.

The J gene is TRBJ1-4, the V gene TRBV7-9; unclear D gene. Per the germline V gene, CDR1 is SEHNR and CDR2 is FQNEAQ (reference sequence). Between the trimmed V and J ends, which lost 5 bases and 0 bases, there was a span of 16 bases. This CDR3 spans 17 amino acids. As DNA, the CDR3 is TGTGCCAGCAGCCCGGCGGCCTACTTTGCAACTAATGAAAAACTGTTTTTT. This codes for CASSPAAYFATNEKLFF. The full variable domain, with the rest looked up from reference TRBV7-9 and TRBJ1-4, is DTGVSQNPRHKITKRGQNVTFRCDPISEHNRLYWYRQTLGQGPEFLTYFQNEAQLEKSRLLSDRFSAERPKGSFSTLEIQRTEQGDSAMYLCASSPAAYFATNEKLFFGSGTQLSVL.

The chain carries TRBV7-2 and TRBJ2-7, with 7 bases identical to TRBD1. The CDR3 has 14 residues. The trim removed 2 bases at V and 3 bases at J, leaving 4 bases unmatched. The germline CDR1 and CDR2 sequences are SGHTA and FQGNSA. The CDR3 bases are TGTGCCAGCAGCTTATTTCCAGGGGGCTACGAGCAGTACTTC. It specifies CASSLFPGGYEQYF.

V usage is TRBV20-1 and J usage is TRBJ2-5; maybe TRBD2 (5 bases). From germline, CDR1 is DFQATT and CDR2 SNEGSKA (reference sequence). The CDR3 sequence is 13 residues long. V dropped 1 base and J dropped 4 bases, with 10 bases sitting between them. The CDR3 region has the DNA TGCAGTGCTAGAGGGCTAGCTTCAGAGACCCAGTACTTC. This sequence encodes CSARGLASETQYF.

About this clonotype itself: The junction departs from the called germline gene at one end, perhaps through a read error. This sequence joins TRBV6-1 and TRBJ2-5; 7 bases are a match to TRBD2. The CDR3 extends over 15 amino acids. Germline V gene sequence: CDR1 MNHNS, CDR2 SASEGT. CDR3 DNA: TGTGCCAGCAGTCGGGGGGTGGGGTACCAAGGGACCCAGTACTTC. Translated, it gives CASSRGVGYQGTQYF.

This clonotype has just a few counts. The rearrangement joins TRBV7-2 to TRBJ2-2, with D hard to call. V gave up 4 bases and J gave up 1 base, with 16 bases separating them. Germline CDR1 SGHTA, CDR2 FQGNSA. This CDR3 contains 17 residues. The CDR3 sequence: CASSSGRRSLNTGELFF. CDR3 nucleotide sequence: TGTGCCAGCAGCTCAGGCAGACGATCGTTGAACACCGGGGAGCTGTTTTTT.

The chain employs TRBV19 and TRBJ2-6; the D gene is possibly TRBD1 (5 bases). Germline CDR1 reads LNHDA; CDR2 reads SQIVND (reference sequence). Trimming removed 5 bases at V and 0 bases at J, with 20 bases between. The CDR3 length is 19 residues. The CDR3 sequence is CASSPNRLRLISGANVLTF. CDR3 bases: TGTGCCAGTAGTCCCAACAGGTTAAGGTTGATCTCTGGGGCCAACGTCCTGACTTTC.

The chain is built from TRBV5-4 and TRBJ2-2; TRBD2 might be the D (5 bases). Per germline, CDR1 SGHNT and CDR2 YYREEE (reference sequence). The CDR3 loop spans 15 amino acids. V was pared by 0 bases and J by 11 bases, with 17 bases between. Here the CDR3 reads CASSLAVGEPRELFF. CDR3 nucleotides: TGTGCCAGCAGCTTGGCCGTCGGGGAACCTCGAGAGCTGTTTTTT.

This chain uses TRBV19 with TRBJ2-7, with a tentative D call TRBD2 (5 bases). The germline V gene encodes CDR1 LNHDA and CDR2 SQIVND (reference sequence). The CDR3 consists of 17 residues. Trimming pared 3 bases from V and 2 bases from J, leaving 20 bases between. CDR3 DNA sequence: TGTGCCAGTAGTATTCGAAAGATGACGGGAAAGCCCTACGAGCAGTACTTC. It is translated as CASSIRKMTGKPYEQYF.

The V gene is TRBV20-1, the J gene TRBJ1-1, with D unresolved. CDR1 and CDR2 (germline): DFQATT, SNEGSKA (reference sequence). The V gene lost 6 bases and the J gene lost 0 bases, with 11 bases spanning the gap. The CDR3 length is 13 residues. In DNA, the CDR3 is TGCAGTGCACAAGGAGGAATGAACACTGAAGCTTTCTTT. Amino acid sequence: CSAQGGMNTEAFF.

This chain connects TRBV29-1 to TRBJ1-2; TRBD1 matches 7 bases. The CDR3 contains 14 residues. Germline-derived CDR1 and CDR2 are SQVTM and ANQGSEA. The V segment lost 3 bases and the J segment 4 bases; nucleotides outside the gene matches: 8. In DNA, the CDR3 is TGCAGCGTTGATGCTCTAGGGACAGCCTATGGCTACACCTTC. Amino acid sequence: CSVDALGTAYGYTF.

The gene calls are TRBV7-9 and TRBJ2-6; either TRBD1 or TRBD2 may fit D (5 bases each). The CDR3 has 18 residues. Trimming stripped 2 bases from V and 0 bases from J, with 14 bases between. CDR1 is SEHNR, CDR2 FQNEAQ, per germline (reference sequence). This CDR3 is CASSLSRDAYSGANVLTF. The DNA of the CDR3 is TGTGCCAGCAGCTTAAGCAGGGACGCTTACTCTGGGGCCAACGTCCTGACTTTC.

The CDR3 sequence: CASAIFLSYPSYNEQFF. DNA for the CDR3: TGTGCCAGCGCGATTTTTCTGTCCTACCCCTCCTACAATGAGCAGTTCTTC. The chain couples TRBV27 to TRBJ2-1; D ambiguous. The CDR3 runs 17 residues. Germline V CDR1 and CDR2: MNHEY, SMNVEV (reference sequence). V lost 8 bases and J 0 bases, leaving 20 bases between the germline ends.